A selection of T cell receptor beta chains follows, all from one sample in a study of Graves' ophthalmopathy and Graves' hyperthyroidism. TCRdb re-called the multiplex PCR reads through MiXCR, storing one row per CDR3 protein. The sample carries approximately 410,000 distinct CDR3 sequences, approximately 15% recorded once. Material for sequencing was peripheral blood. These receptors were obtained from a woman aged 18 to 35 with stable Graves' hyperthyroidism. Each CDR3 is given with its conserved first and last residue. A D gene is named only where the DNA matches it firmly. Clone size is shown for a subset of rows, as once, few, many or a class of expanded clone.

TRBJ1-2 | TRBV18 | . | . | TGTGCCAGCTCGGAGGGACCCACTAACTATGGCTACACCTTC | CASSEGPTNYGYTF
TRBJ2-5 | TRBV20-1 | TRBD1 | many | TGCAGTATGACAGGGGGCGTAGAGACCCAGTACTTC | CSMTGGVETQYF
TRBJ2-2 | TRBV19 | TRBD2 | many | TGTGCCAGTAACCCCGCCGGACTAGCGTACACCGGGGAGCTGTTTTTT | CASNPAGLAYTGELFF
TRBJ1-2 | TRBV6-1 | TRBD1 | . | TGTGCCAGCAGTGGGGACAGGGCCAGCGCCTATGGCTACACCTTC | CASSGDRASAYGYTF
TRBJ1-2 | TRBV20-1 | . | few | TGCAGTGCTAGAGACGGGACACGGGGCTACACCTTC | CSARDGTRGYTF
TRBJ2-7 | TRBV6-2/TRBV6-3 | TRBD2 | . | TGTGCCAGCAGTTACTCGAATGCGGGGGGCCCCTACGAGCAGTACTTC | CASSYSNAGGPYEQYF
TRBJ2-5 | TRBV6-1 | . | many | TGTGCCAGCTCCCGCGAGTGGGCCGAGACCCAGTACTTC | CASSREWAETQYF
TRBJ1-1 | TRBV7-4 | . | many | TGTGCCAGCAGCATTACAGGCTCCGGCACTGAAGCTTTCTTT | CASSITGSGTEAFF
TRBJ2-7 | TRBV12-3/TRBV12-4 | TRBD2 | many | TGTGCCAGCAGTCAAGTATCTAGCGGGGGGATATACGAGCAGTACTTC | CASSQVSSGGIYEQYF
TRBJ1-1 | TRBV12-5 | . | many | TGTGCTAGTGGTTTGAAGGTTGGAGGAGAGAACACTGAAGCTTTCTTT | CASGLKVGGENTEAFF
TRBJ1-5 | TRBV7-2 | TRBD1 | many | TGTGCCAGCAGCGACGGACAGGGAGACAATCAGCCCCAGCATTTT | CASSDGQGDNQPQHF
TRBJ2-5 | TRBV6-1 | TRBD2 | many | TGTGCCAGCAGTGAGGGAGCGGGGCTGCAAGAGACCCAGTACTTC | CASSEGAGLQETQYF
TRBJ1-6 | TRBV20-1 | TRBD1 | many | TGCAGTGCAAACAGGGGGTATAATTCACCCCTCCACTTT | CSANRGYNSPLHF
TRBJ1-6 | TRBV20-1 | TRBD1 | . | TGCAGTGCTAGAGGGACAGGGAATTCACCCCTCCACTTT | CSARGTGNSPLHF
TRBJ2-7 | TRBV28 | . | . | TGTGCCAGCAGTTTAGGGACGGGCATTCTTCGCGAGCAGTACTTC | CASSLGTGILREQYF
TRBJ1-1 | TRBV18 | . | . | TGTGCCAGCTCACCACAGGGCCAGGGCAACACTGAAGCTTTCTTT | CASSPQGQGNTEAFF
TRBJ1-5 | TRBV2 | . | many | TGTGCCAGCAGCGAAGGGAGGGTTCAGCCCCAGCATTTT | CASSEGRVQPQHF
TRBJ1-5 | TRBV2 | . | many | TGTGCCAGCAGTCCCGACACTAATCAGCCCCAGCATTTT | CASSPDTNQPQHF
TRBJ1-1 | TRBV6-1 | . | many | TGTGCCAGCAGTGAAGGCCCAGGGACTAACACTGAAGCTTTCTTT | CASSEGPGTNTEAFF
TRBJ2-5 | TRBV24-1 | . | many | TGTGCCACCAGTGTTCCGAGGGACGCACAAGAGACCCAGTACTTC | CATSVPRDAQETQYF
TRBJ1-3 | TRBV9 | . | once | TGTGCCAGCAGCTCTAGGGGGGGAGGCGGAAACACCATATATTTT | CASSSRGGGGNTIYF
TRBJ1-2 | TRBV7-2 | . | many | TGTGCCAGCAGCTTACAAGCCGGTAACTATGGCTACACCTTC | CASSLQAGNYGYTF
TRBJ2-2 | TRBV24-1 | . | many | TGTGCCACCAGTGATCTAACGGGACCTCCGAACACCGGGGAGCTGTTTTTT | CATSDLTGPPNTGELFF
TRBJ2-7 | TRBV20-1 | TRBD1 | many | TGCAGTGCTAGTTTGAGACAGGGAAGCGAGCAGTACTTC | CSASLRQGSEQYF
TRBJ2-7 | TRBV11-2 | . | many | TGTGCCAGCAGCTTAGATCGGGAAACCTACGAGCAGTACTTC | CASSLDRETYEQYF
TRBJ1-2 | TRBV11-3 | . | . | TGTGCCAGCAGCCCTGGACCGCATTCTTTCGACTACACCTTC | CASSPGPHSFDYTF
TRBJ2-7 | TRBV18 | . | . | TGTGCCAGCTCACTTGGCCGGGACGGACCCTACGAGCAGTACTTC | CASSLGRDGPYEQYF
TRBJ1-5 | TRBV7-2 | . | many | TGTGCCAGCAGCGGGACCAACTTACAGCCCCAGCATTTT | CASSGTNLQPQHF
TRBJ2-5 | TRBV7-2 | TRBD2 | few | TGTGCCAGCAGCCAGACTAGCGCCGGCTTAAGCTTC | CASSQTSAGLSF
TRBJ1-2 | TRBV11-2 | . | many | TGTGCCAGCAGCTTAGGTTGGGGGCAAGGCTACACCTTC | CASSLGWGQGYTF
TRBJ2-2 | TRBV6-1 | . | . | TGTGCCAGCACGGGCCCCCCGAAGACCGGGGAGCTGTTTTTT | CASTGPPKTGELFF
TRBJ2-2 | TRBV2 | . | many | TGTGCCAGCAGTGCTTCGACGACAGACACCGGGGAGCTGTTTTTT | CASSASTTDTGELFF
TRBJ2-5 | TRBV6-1 | TRBD2 | many | TGTGCCAGCAGTGGGGAGCGGGGGGGAAAAGAGACCCAGTACTTC | CASSGERGGKETQYF
TRBJ1-1 | TRBV11-2 | . | many | TGTGCCAGCAGCTTAGCAGCAGGGTTCACTGAAGCTTTCTTT | CASSLAAGFTEAFF
TRBJ1-1 | TRBV19 | . | many | TGTGCCAGCTCAAGGGGGGACACTGAAGCTTTCTTT | CASSRGDTEAFF
TRBJ2-2 | TRBV12-3/TRBV12-4 | . | many | TGTGCCAGCAGCCAAACGGGGAAGGCCCGATCGAGGGAGCTGTTTTTT | CASSQTGKARSRELFF
TRBJ1-3 | TRBV5-1 | . | few | TGCGCCAGCAGCTTGACTACAGGTAGTGGAAACACCATATATTTT | CASSLTTGSGNTIYF
TRBJ2-7 | TRBV6-5 | TRBD2 | many | TGTGCCAGCAGTTACTCGAAATGGACTAGCGGCTACGAGCAGTACTTC | CASSYSKWTSGYEQYF
TRBJ1-2 | TRBV20-1 | . | many | TGCAGTGTGGGGGCATACTATGGCTACACCTTC | CSVGAYYGYTF
TRBJ2-7 | TRBV14 | . | many | TGTGCCAGCAGCCAAGTGTTTGGCTACGAGCAGTACTTC | CASSQVFGYEQYF
TRBJ2-5 | TRBV2 | TRBD2 | few | TGTGCCAGCAGTGGCCCTAGCGGGGAAGAGACCCAGTACTTC | CASSGPSGEETQYF
TRBJ1-1 | TRBV5-1 | TRBD1 | many | TGCGCCAGCTCCGGGACAGGGTCGGGGAACACTGAAGCTTTCTTT | CASSGTGSGNTEAFF
TRBJ2-7 | TRBV10-3 | TRBD2 | . | TGTGCCATCAGTGGGGGGGGACTAGCGGGGGTCCACCCCTACGAGCAGTACTTC | CAISGGGLAGVHPYEQYF
TRBJ1-1 | TRBV7-3 | . | many | TGTGCCAGCAGCTTAACGCCAAAGTTTGAAGCTTTCTTT | CASSLTPKFEAFF
TRBJ2-5 | TRBV6-1 | TRBD2 | . | TGTGCCAGCAGTCCGACGGGGGGGCCGTACCAAGAGACCCAGTACTTC | CASSPTGGPYQETQYF
TRBJ2-5 | TRBV19 | TRBD1 | many | TGTGCCAGTAGTTACAGGGGGACGACCCAGTACTTC | CASSYRGTTQYF
TRBJ2-7 | TRBV6-1 | TRBD1 | many | TGTGCCAGCAGAGCCCCTGTTAGGGGACAGAACTACGAGCAGTACTTC | CASRAPVRGQNYEQYF
TRBJ1-1 | TRBV11-2 | . | few | TGTGCCAGTAAGACACTGAACACTGATGCTTTCTTT | CASKTLNTDAFF
TRBJ1-6 | TRBV12-3/TRBV12-4 | TRBD1 | many | TGTGCCAGCAGTGGGCGGGACAGAAGGCTATGGCTTAATTCACCCCTCCACTTT | CASSGRDRRLWLNSPLHF
TRBJ2-5 | TRBV6-1 | . | many | TGTGCCAGCAGTGAAGGTGGGGCTTGGGAGACCCAGTACTTC | CASSEGGAWETQYF